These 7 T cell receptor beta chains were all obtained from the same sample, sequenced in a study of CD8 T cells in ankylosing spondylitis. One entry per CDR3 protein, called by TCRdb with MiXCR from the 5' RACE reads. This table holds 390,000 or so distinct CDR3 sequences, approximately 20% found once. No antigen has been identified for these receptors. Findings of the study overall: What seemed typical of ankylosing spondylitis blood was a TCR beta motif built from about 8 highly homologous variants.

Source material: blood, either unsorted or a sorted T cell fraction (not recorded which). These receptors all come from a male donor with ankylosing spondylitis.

CDR3 loop: CASQQGAGELFF. The CDR3 DNA sequence: TGTGCCAGCCAACAGGGGGCCGGGGAGCTGTTTTTT. This chain links TRBV28 with TRBJ2-2, with 8 bases aligning to TRBD1. CDR3 size: 12 residues. CDR1 is MDHEN and CDR2 is SYDVKM in the germline V gene. The V gene end was trimmed by 8 bases and the J gene end by 6 bases; junction bases not matched to a gene: 2.

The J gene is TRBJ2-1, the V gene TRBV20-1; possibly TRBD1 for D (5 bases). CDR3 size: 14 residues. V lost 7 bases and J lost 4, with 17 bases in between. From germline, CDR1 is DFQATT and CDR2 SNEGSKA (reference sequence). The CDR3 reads CSVRQFGHYNEQFF. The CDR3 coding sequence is TGCAGTGTAAGGCAGTTCGGACATTACAATGAGCAGTTCTTC.

CDR3 amino acids: CASSSSGEGETQYF. For the CDR3, the DNA is TGTGCCAGCAGCTCCTCGGGAGAGGGAGAGACCCAGTACTTC. The chain carries TRBV7-9 and TRBJ2-5; perhaps TRBD2 as D (6 bases). The CDR3 is 14 residues long. V lost 4 bases and J 4 bases, leaving 13 bases between the germline ends. Germline V CDR1 and CDR2: SEHNR, FQNEAQ (reference sequence). The full variable domain, completed using reference TRBV7-9 and TRBJ2-5, is DTGVSQNPRHKITKRGQNVTFRCDPISEHNRLYWYRQTLGQGPEFLTYFQNEAQLEKSRLLSDRFSAERPKGSFSTLEIQRTEQGDSAMYLCASSSSGEGETQYFGPGTRLLVL.

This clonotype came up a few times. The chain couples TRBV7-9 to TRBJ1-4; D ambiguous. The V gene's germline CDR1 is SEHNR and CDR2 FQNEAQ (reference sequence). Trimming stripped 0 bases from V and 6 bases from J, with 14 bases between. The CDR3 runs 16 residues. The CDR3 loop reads CASSLAGSRGDEKLFF. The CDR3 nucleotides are TGTGCCAGCAGCTTAGCCGGGTCTCGTGGGGATGAAAAACTGTTTTTT.

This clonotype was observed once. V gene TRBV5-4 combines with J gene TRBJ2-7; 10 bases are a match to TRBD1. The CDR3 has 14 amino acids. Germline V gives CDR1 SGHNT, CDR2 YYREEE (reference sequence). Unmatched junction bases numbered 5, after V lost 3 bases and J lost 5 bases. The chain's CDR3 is CASSWRDRGNEQYF. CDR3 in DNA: TGTGCCAGCAGCTGGAGGGACAGGGGAAACGAGCAGTACTTC.

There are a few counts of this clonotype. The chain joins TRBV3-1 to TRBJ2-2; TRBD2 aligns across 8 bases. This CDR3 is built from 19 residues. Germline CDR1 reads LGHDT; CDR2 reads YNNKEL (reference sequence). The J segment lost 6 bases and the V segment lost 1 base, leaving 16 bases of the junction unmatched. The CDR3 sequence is CASSQVVGRALLVSGELFF. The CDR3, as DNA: TGTGCCAGCAGCCAAGTTGTCGGGAGGGCCCTCCTGGTATCCGGGGAGCTGTTTTTT.

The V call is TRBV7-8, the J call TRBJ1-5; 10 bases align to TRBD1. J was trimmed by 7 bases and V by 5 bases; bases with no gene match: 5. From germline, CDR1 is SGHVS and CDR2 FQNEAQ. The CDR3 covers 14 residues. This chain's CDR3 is CASSPTGGWQPQHF. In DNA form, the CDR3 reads TGTGCCAGCAGCCCGACAGGGGGCTGGCAGCCCCAGCATTTT.